What follows are 22 T cell receptor beta chains derived from one specimen sequenced in a study of Ad26.COV2.S vaccination and SARS-CoV-2 variants. Sequenced by immunoSEQ multiplex PCR; TCRdb stores in-frame clones only, minus some. This sample has some 320,000 clones, with approximately 80% found just once. The treatment was: roughly 18 received Ad26.COV2.S at low or high dose, single or two shots; 5 received placebo; per-sample allocation not given. Day 63 after the first injection of vaccine or placebo was the sampling time. The starting material was peripheral blood, obtained in a trial of Ad26.COV2.S vaccine versus placebo. All receptors come from a person between 18 and 59 years old who received the Ad26.COV2.S COVID-19 vaccine or a placebo.

This clone was counted only a few times. This rearrangement joins TRBV28 to TRBJ1-4; no definite D call. Between the trimmed V and J ends, which lost 2 bases and 6 bases, there was a span of 7 bases. CDR3 length: 13 amino acids. The germline CDR1 and CDR2 sequences are MDHEN and SYDVKM. The CDR3: CASSLRADEKLFF. The CDR3 DNA reads as TGTGCCAGCAGTTTACGGGCCGATGAAAAACTGTTTTTT.

The chain couples TRBV28 to TRBJ1-2, with D possibly matching TRBD1 (5 bases). V was cut by 5 bases and J by 1 base, with 11 bases left in between. Germline-derived CDR1 and CDR2 are MDHEN and SYDVKM. This CDR3 region has 14 residues. CDR3 loop: CASSPRDLNYGYTF. DNA for the CDR3: TGTGCCAGCAGTCCCCGGGACCTTAACTATGGCTACACCTTC.

In its sample, this clone was seen a few times. The gene calls are TRBV5-1 and TRBJ2-2; the match to TRBD1 covers 9 bases. The ends lost 7 bases at V and 5 bases at J; junction bases unmatched: 12. CDR1 and CDR2 from the germline V gene are SGHRS and YFSETQ. The CDR3 has 16 amino acids. The CDR3 nucleotides are TGCGCCAGCCGGCGACCGGGACAGGGACGAACCGGGGAGCTGTTTTTT. It codes for CASRRPGQGRTGELFF.

The V and J genes are TRBV4-2 and TRBJ1-3; D not certain. V lost 0 bases and J 0 bases, leaving 12 bases between the germline ends. This CDR3 spans 17 amino acids. Germline lookup yields CDR1 LGHNA and CDR2 YNFKEQ. DNA of the CDR3: TGTGCCAGCAGCCAAGATCCGCACGGCAGCTCTGGAAACACCATATATTTT. This codes for CASSQDPHGSSGNTIYF.

The J gene is TRBJ2-7, the V gene TRBV19; D gene unclear. Per germline, CDR1 LNHDA and CDR2 SQIVND (reference sequence). This CDR3 is 13 amino acids long. V was pared by 5 bases and J by 3 bases, with 11 bases between. CDR3 DNA: TGTGCCAGTAGTCGAAGGCCCGGCTACGAGCAGTACTTC. This encodes CASSRRPGYEQYF.

The J gene is TRBJ2-1, the V gene TRBV6-5, with 13 bases lining up with TRBD2. Trimming took 6 bases from V and 4 from J; bases not matched to a gene: 3. The CDR3 is 15 residues long. The germline gives CDR1 MNHEY, CDR2 SVGAGI. This CDR3 is CASSLGLAGYNEQFF. The CDR3 DNA is TGTGCCAGCAGCCTGGGACTAGCGGGGTACAATGAGCAGTTCTTC.

The chain joins TRBV6-5 to TRBJ2-7, with 7 bases aligning to TRBD2. The V segment lost 7 bases and the J segment 1 base; nucleotides outside the gene matches: 4. Germline V CDR1 and CDR2: MNHEY, SVGAGI. CDR3 size: 13 residues. The CDR3 region is CASTLANSYEQYF. CDR3 bases: TGTGCCAGCACACTAGCGAATTCCTACGAGCAGTACTTC.

V usage is TRBV28 and J usage is TRBJ1-2; D remains unclear. CDR1 is MDHEN, CDR2 SYDVKM, per germline. The CDR3 extends over 17 amino acids. The V end lost 1 base, the J end lost 8 bases, and 23 bases lay between the germline ends. The CDR3 reads CASSLFHGRLASGGYTF. The CDR3 DNA is TGTGCCAGCAGTTTATTTCATGGCAGGTTGGCATCGGGGGGCTACACCTTC.

The chain combines TRBV19 with TRBJ1-5, with TRBD1 identical over 7 bases. Germline assignment: CDR1 LNHDA and CDR2 SQIVND (reference sequence). After removal of 3 bases from V and 7 bases from J, the junction contained 9 bases not matched to a gene. This CDR3 is built from 15 residues. In DNA, the CDR3 is TGTGCCAGTAGTATTAGGGACAGAGCAGGACAGCCCCAGCATTTT. It yields the protein CASSIRDRAGQPQHF.

The chain combines TRBV18 with TRBJ2-3; D is perhaps TRBD2 (6 bases). The ends were cut back, 6 bases at V and 2 bases at J, with 15 bases in the middle. This CDR3 has 15 residues. CDR1 and CDR2 from the germline V gene are KGHSH and LQKENI. CDR3 in amino acids: CASSTTLANTDTQYF. The CDR3 bases are TGTGCCAGCTCCACTACCCTAGCGAACACAGATACGCAGTATTTT.

The V gene is TRBV11-2, the J gene TRBJ2-7; TRBD2 aligns across 7 bases. V lost 1 base and J lost 5; bases outside the gene matches: 8. In germline, CDR1 is SGHAT, CDR2 FQNNGV. CDR3 size: 15 residues. In DNA, the CDR3 is TGTGCCAGCAGCTTAGCGCGAGCGGGGCGAGACGAGCAGTACTTC. It specifies CASSLARAGRDEQYF. Full variable domain (missing parts from reference TRBV11-2 and TRBJ2-7): EAGVAQSPRYKIIEKRQSVAFWCNPISGHATLYWYQQILGQGPKLLIQFQNNGVVDDSQLPKDRFSAERLKGVDSTLKIQPAKLEDSAVYLCASSLARAGRDEQYFGPGTRLTVT.

This clone has only a few counts. The V and J genes are TRBV4-1 and TRBJ2-7; D uncertain. CDR3 length: 14 amino acids. The germline CDR1 and CDR2 sequences are MGHRA and YSYEKL. V shed 1 base and J shed 1 base, with 8 bases lying between them. CDR3 sequence (DNA): TGCGCCAGCAGCCAAGGGGTCGGATCCTACGAGCAGTACTTC. As protein: CASSQGVGSYEQYF.

The chain combines TRBV28 with TRBJ1-2; tentative D call: TRBD1 (5 bases). Germline assignment: CDR1 MDHEN and CDR2 SYDVKM. Trimming took off 3 bases at V and 10 bases at J, with 18 bases between the two ends. The CDR3 is made up of 14 amino acids. The CDR3 loop is CASSFPGPMANYTF. DNA of the CDR3: TGTGCCAGCAGTTTTCCAGGGCCTATGGCTAACTACACCTTC.

J is TRBJ1-6 and V is TRBV29-1; D is unresolved. The germline V gene encodes CDR1 SQVTM and CDR2 ANQGSEA. Trimming removed 7 bases from V and 0 bases from J, with 13 bases in between. CDR3 length: 15 amino acids. The CDR3 here is CSARTGSSYNSPLHF. In DNA form, the CDR3 reads TGCAGCGCGAGGACTGGGAGCTCCTATAATTCACCCCTCCACTTT.

The J gene is TRBJ2-7, the V gene TRBV3-1 (or the pseudogene TRBV3-2), with D unclear. This CDR3 has 13 residues. The germline CDR1 and CDR2 sequences are LGHDT and YNNKEL (reference sequence). V lost 4 bases to trimming and J lost 5 bases, with 12 bases between them. The CDR3 region has the DNA TGTGCCAGCAGCCCCGGTGAGGTAGACGAGCAGTACTTC. Translating gives CASSPGEVDEQYF.

V usage is TRBV9 and J usage is TRBJ2-3; tentatively, D is TRBD1 or TRBD2 (5 bases each). V dropped 3 bases and J dropped 4 bases, with 15 bases sitting between them. This CDR3 is built from 15 residues. Germline V gene sequence: CDR1 SGDLS, CDR2 YYNGEE. CDR3 DNA: TGTGCCAGCAGCGAGAGGGGTGCCGGGTCAGATACGCAGTATTTT. It specifies CASSERGAGSDTQYF.

This sequence joins TRBV7-2 and TRBJ1-5; D remains ambiguous. Trimming took 1 base from V and 1 from J, leaving 8 bases between them. CDR1 is SGHTA, CDR2 FQGNSA, per germline. This CDR3 spans 15 amino acids. DNA of the CDR3: TGTGCCAGCAGCTTAGACCGCGGGAGCAATCAGCCCCAGCATTTT. Protein product: CASSLDRGSNQPQHF.

The V gene is TRBV19, the J gene TRBJ2-3, with TRBD2 as a possible D gene (7 bases). Germline values: CDR1 LNHDA, CDR2 SQIVND (reference sequence). Trimming took off 3 bases at V and 6 bases at J, with 13 bases between the two ends. The CDR3 runs 14 residues. The CDR3 reads CASSIRGARDTQYF. The CDR3 nucleotides are TGTGCCAGTAGTATCCGGGGGGCAAGGGATACGCAGTATTTT.

The V and J genes are TRBV10-3 and TRBJ2-7; possibly TRBD2 for D (6 bases). Trimming cost V 8 bases and J 2 bases, with 16 bases left between them. There are 14 residues in the CDR3. The germline gives CDR1 ENHRY, CDR2 SYGVKD. This CDR3 reads CAIQLGRGAYEQYF. CDR3 bases: TGTGCCATCCAACTCGGTCGCGGGGCCTACGAGCAGTACTTC.

Of note for this clone: A junction end diverges from the germline sequence, so it may reflect a read error. The rearrangement links TRBV7-7 to TRBJ2-3; D is uncertain. Germline CDR1 reads SSHAT; CDR2 reads FNYEAQ (reference sequence). The CDR3 consists of 16 residues. CDR3 bases: TGTGCTAGCAGCCCGATAGGCGCAGGAGGCACAGATACGCAGTATTTT. Amino acid sequence: CASSPIGAGGTDTQYF.

V gene TRBV7-8 combines with J gene TRBJ2-3, with a tentative D call TRBD2 (6 bases). The CDR3 length is 15 residues. Germline values: CDR1 SGHVS, CDR2 FQNEAQ. The V end was cut by 5 bases, the J end by 2 bases, with 14 bases between. CDR3 DNA: TGTGCCAGCAGCCCTCGGGACTTCGCCACAGATACGCAGTATTTT. Translated, it gives CASSPRDFATDTQYF.

This clone was found once. This chain joins TRBV6-6 and TRBJ1-1; TRBD1 might be the D (5 bases). CDR3 size: 11 residues. CDR1 MNHNY and CDR2 SVGAGI come from the germline V gene (reference sequence). V was pared by 7 bases and J by 4 bases, with 7 bases between. CDR3 protein: CASIGVTEAFF. CDR3 nucleotide sequence: TGTGCCAGCATAGGGGTCACTGAAGCTTTCTTT.